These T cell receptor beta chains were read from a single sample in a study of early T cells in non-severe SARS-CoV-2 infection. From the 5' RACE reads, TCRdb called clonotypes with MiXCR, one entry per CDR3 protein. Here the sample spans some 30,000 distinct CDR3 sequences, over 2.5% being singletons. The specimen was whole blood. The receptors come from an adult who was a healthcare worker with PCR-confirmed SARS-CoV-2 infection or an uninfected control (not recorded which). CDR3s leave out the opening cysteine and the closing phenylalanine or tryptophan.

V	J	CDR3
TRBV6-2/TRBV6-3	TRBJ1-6	ASSWGQGSSYNSPLH
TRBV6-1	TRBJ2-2	ASSGQGYTGELF
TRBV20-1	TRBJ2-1	SARESSETYNEQF
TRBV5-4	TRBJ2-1	ASSLAGQPYNEQF
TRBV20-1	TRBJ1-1	SARDNRQPAEAF
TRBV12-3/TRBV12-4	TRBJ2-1	ASSLAGITYNEQF
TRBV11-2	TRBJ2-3	ASSLVARGTTDTQY
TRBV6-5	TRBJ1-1	ASSYYRSNSNTEAF
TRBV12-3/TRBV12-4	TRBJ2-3	ASSDLAGGPPSTDTQY
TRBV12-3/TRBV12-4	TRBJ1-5	ASSLPGLNQPQH
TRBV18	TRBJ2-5	ASSPTSYGTQY
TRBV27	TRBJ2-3	ASSLYWSSGGATSTDTQY
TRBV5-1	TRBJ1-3	ASSYDSDQSGNTIY
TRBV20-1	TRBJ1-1	SAPRVDEAF
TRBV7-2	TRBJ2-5	ASSWDGGPQETQY
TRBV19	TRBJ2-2	ATEDTGELF
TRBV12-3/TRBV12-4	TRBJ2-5	ASPIFGADYQETQY
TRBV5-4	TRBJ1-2	ASSPGQGRGKSYGYT
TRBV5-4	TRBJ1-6	ASSANRGGNSPLH
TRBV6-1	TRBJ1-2	ASSGGGLGGYT
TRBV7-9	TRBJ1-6	ASSLVLAYSPLH
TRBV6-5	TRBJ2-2	ASSFTSATDTGELF
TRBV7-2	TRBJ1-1	ASSLQYPGGSGVEAF
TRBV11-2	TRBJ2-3	ASSPGGGGWTDTQY
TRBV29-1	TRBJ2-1	SVEDHSGFSGEQF
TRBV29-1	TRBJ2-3	SFDPGAGPRDTQY
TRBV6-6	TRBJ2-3	ASSYTGGRADTQY
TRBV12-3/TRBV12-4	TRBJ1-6	ASSPGQVTYNSPLH
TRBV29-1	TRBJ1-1	SVAGVGISEAF
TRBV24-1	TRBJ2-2	ATSDFRNTGELF
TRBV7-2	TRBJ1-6	ASSGQVSIGALH
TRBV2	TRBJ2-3	ASSETGVDTDTQY
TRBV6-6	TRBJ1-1	ASSYGRTNTEAF
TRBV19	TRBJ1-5	ASSIWGPGNQPQH
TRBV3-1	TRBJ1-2	ASSLTGINGYT
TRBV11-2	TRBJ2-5	ASSLGQGARETQY
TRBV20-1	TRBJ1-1	SAKTGGNTEAF
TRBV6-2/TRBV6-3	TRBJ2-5	ASITTTGTSSRETQY
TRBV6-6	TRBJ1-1	ASSYSREWGSEAF
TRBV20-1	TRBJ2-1	SANLKHDEQF
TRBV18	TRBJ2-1	ASSPYVLLGQENNEQF
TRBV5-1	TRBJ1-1	ASSLALGRNILNTEAF
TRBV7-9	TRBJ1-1	ASSIPGYTEAF
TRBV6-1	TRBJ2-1	ASSPMTGNNEQF
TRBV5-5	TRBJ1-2	ASSLGDRDYHGYT
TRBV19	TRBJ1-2	ASSPKRQLTNYGYT
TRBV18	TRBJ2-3	ASSPRTGTQY
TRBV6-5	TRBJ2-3	ASSQNSGLAGADTQY
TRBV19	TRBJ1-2	ASSMTAEVVYGYT
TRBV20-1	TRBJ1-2	SAGGGDYGYT
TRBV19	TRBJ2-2	ASSIDASWGNGELF
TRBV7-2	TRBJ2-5	ASSSMGPAGVQETQY
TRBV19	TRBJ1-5	ASSMRQSDQPQH
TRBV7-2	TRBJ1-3	ASSLVGRGLSTTIY
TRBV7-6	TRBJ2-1	ASSKHQSSYNEQF